This T cell receptor (beta chain) originates from a study of cytomegalovirus exposure and HLA in healthy donors. At the level of the study: T cells numbering about 179 million yielded 90 million to 140 million unique TCR beta sequences in an earlier analysis.

CDR1 is LNHNV and CDR2 is YYDKDF in the germline V gene (reference sequence). Trimming stripped 1 base from V and 7 bases from J, with 10 bases between. CDR3 length: 14 residues. This clone was recorded once. Its antigen is currently unknown. The study, taken as a whole, reports: A likely sequencing artifact accounted for one observed cluster of highly shared sequence variants. Later analysis identified a missense DCLRE1C variant that was linked to TCR beta V- and J-gene trimming. The study labeled approximately 150 TCR beta chains cytomegalovirus-associated.

Primers included in the PCR were 60 Vbeta and 13 Jbeta primers. TCRdb keeps only in-frame clones here, not all; method: immunoSEQ multiplex PCR. The sample shows under 200,000 clones, about four fifths of them seen only once. The chain has TRBV15 and TRBJ1-4; the D is unclear. The sample taken for sequencing was PBMCs. The receptor's source is a woman in her 50s in good health and CMV-seronegative. The CDR3 reads CATSRGRSGEKLFF. The CDR3 coding sequence is TGTGCCACCAGCAGAGGTCGCTCAGGTGAAAAACTGTTTTTT.